The 8 T cell receptor beta chains presented below share a single source sample, sequenced in a study of cytotoxic CD8 clonotypes in ibrutinib-treated CLL. Libraries were prepared by immunoSEQ multiplex PCR; TCRdb keeps only in-frame clonotypes and omits some of them. The table lists 200,000 to 250,000 clones, more than 75% of them singletons. Specimen: PBMCs, collected after 12 months of ibrutinib treatment. The source of these receptors is a human donor with chronic lymphocytic leukemia.

The chain is built from TRBV7-9 and TRBJ2-5; 9 nucleotides line up with TRBD1. The length of the CDR3 is 15 residues. CDR1 SEHNR and CDR2 FQNEAQ come from the germline V gene (reference sequence). Trimming at V came to 5 bases and at J to 5 bases, leaving 9 bases not matched to a gene. CDR3 loop: CASSRGTGLTETQYF. The CDR3 nucleotides are TGTGCCAGCAGCCGTGGGACAGGGCTTACGGAGACCCAGTACTTC.

Regarding this clone: Other DNA sequences in the sample encode the same CDR3. The rearrangement joins TRBV18 to TRBJ2-7; D ambiguous. This CDR3 spans 13 amino acids. The germline V and J ends were trimmed by 3 bases and 2 bases, with 8 bases remaining between them. CDR1 is KGHSH and CDR2 is LQKENI in the germline V gene. CDR3 in amino acids: CASSPGRTYEQYF. As DNA, the CDR3 is TGTGCCAGCTCACCTGGACGGACCTACGAGCAGTACTTC.

This clone was recorded a few times. V and J are TRBV4-1 and TRBJ1-2; D uncertain. V dropped 5 bases and J dropped 3 bases, with 16 bases sitting between them. Germline values: CDR1 MGHRA, CDR2 YSYEKL. The CDR3 is 15 amino acids. In nucleotides, the CDR3 is TGCGCCAGCAGCTCTGGAGCGGCCCAACACTATGGCTACACCTTC. Its translation: CASSSGAAQHYGYTF.

This clone was observed a handful of times. The chain uses TRBV30 and TRBJ1-5; D unclear. Germline V gives CDR1 GTSNPN, CDR2 SVGIG (reference sequence). Trimming removed 0 bases from V and 6 bases from J, with 12 bases in between. This CDR3 comprises 14 residues. The CDR3 is CAWSVPGSSQPQHF. CDR3 DNA: TGTGCCTGGAGTGTACCGGGGTCGAGTCAGCCCCAGCATTTT.

The V gene is TRBV7-6, the J gene TRBJ2-1; TRBD2 matches at 12 bases. The CDR3 consists of 18 residues. Germline loops: CDR1 SGHVS, CDR2 FNYEAQ. V trimming: 2 bases; J trimming: 9 bases; junction bases outside the gene matches: 14. In DNA form, the CDR3 reads TGTGCCAGCAGCTTATTTATGTCGACTAGCGGGAGTGGTGGTGAGCAGTTCTTC. Protein sequence: CASSLFMSTSGSGGEQFF.

This clone was picked up one time. The rearrangement uses TRBV7-9 and TRBJ2-7; D is unclear. Trimming took off 5 bases at V and 0 bases at J, with 8 bases between the two ends. CDR1 SEHNR and CDR2 FQNEAQ come from the germline V gene (reference sequence). CDR3 length: 13 amino acids. CDR3 sequence: CASSLGPSYEQYF. Written as DNA, the CDR3 is TGTGCCAGCAGCCTTGGACCCTCCTACGAGCAGTACTTC.

The rearrangement links TRBV18 to TRBJ1-2, with D possibly matching TRBD1 (6 bases). In germline, CDR1 is KGHSH, CDR2 LQKENI. Trimming took 1 base from V and 0 from J, leaving 12 bases between them. CDR3 length equals 16 residues. CDR3 coding DNA: TGTGCCAGCTCACCACAGACAGGTCCAACTAACTATGGCTACACCTTC. Protein: CASSPQTGPTNYGYTF.

This chain uses TRBV19 with TRBJ1-5; TRBD1 aligns across 7 bases. Germline CDR1 and CDR2: LNHDA and SQIVND (reference sequence). The V gene end was trimmed by 0 bases and the J gene end by 9 bases; junction bases not matched to a gene: 8. There are 15 residues in the CDR3. The CDR3, as DNA: TGTGCCAGTAGTATAGATCTAGGGGGCCCGATGCCCCAGCATTTT. Its translation is CASSIDLGGPMPQHF.